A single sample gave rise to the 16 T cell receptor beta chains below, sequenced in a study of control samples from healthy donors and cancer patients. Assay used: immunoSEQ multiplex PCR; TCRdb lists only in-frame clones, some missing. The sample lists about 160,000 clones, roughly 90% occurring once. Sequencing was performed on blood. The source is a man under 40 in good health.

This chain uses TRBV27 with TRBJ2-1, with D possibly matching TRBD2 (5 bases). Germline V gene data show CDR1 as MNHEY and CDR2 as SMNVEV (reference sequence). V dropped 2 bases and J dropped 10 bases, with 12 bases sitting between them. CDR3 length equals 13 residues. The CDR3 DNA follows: TGTGCCAGCAGTTTAAGCGGACCTGGCGAGCAGTTCTTC. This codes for CASSLSGPGEQFF.

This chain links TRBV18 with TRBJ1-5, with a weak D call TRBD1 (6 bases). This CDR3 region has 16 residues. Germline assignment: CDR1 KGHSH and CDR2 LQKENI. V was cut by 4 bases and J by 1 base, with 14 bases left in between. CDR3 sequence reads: CASSLDSGASNQPQHF. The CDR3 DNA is TGTGCCAGCTCACTCGATTCAGGGGCGAGCAATCAGCCCCAGCATTTT.

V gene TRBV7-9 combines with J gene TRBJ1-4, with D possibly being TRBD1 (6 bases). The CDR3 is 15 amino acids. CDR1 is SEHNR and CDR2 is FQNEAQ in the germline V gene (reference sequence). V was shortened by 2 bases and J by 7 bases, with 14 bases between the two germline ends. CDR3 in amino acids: CASSLPAGDREKLFF. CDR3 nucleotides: TGTGCCAGCAGCTTACCGGCAGGGGATCGTGAAAAACTGTTTTTT.

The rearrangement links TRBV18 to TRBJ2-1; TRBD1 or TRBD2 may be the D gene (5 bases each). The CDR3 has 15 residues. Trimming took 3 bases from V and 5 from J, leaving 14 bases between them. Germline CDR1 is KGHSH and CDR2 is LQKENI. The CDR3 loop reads CASSPSEGSNNEQFF. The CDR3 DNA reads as TGTGCCAGCTCACCCAGCGAGGGGAGCAACAATGAGCAGTTCTTC.

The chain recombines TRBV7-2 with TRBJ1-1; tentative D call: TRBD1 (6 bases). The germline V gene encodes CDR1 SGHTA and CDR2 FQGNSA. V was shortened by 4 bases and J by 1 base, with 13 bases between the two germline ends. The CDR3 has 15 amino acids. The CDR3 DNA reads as TGTGCCAGCAGCTGGGGGTACAGGGCGAACACTGAAGCTTTCTTT. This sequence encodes CASSWGYRANTEAFF.

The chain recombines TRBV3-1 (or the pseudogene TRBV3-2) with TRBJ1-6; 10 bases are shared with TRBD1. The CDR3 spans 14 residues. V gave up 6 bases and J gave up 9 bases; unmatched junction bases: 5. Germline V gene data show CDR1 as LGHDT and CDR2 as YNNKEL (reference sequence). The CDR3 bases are TGTGCCAGCAGGCCAGGGGACAGGGGTTCACCCCTCCACTTT. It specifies CASRPGDRGSPLHF.

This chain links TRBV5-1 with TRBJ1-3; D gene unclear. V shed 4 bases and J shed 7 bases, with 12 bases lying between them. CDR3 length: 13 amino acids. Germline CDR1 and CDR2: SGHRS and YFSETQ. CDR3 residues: CASSAGPGNTIYF. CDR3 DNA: TGCGCCAGCAGCGCCGGACCGGGGAACACCATATATTTT.

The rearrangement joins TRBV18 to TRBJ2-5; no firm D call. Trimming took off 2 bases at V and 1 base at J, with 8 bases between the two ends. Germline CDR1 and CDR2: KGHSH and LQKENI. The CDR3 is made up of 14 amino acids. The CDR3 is CASSPVAVQETQYF. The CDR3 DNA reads TGTGCCAGCTCACCAGTGGCGGTCCAAGAGACCCAGTACTTC.

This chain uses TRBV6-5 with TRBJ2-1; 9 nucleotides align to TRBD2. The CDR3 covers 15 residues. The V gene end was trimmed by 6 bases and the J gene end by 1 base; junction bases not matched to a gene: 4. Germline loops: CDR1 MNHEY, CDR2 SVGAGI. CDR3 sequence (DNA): TGTGCCAGCAGCCGACTAGCGGCTTCCTACAATGAGCAGTTCTTC. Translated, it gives CASSRLAASYNEQFF.

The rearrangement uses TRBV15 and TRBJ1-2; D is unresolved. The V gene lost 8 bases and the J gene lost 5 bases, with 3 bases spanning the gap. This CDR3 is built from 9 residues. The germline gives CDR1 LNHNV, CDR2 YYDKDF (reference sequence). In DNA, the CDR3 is TGTGCCACCGTGTATGGCTACACCTTC. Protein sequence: CATVYGYTF.

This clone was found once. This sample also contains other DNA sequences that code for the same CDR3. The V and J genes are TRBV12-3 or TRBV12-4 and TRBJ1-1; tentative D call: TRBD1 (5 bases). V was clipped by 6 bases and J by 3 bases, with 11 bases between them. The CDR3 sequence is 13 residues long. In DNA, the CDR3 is TGTGCCAGCAGCCCGGGGGGGTACACTGAAGCTTTCTTT. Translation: CASSPGGYTEAFF.

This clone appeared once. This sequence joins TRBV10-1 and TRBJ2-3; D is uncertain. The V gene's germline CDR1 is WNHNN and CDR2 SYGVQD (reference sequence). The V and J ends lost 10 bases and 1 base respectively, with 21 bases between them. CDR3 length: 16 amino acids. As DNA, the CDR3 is TGCGCCACCACCAGCATGTCCTCCCTTGGCACAGATACGCAGTATTTT. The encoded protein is CATTSMSSLGTDTQYF.

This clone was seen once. CDR3 amino acids: CASSIGPQGMNTEAFF. The DNA of the CDR3 is TGTGCCAGTAGTATAGGCCCCCAGGGAATGAACACTGAAGCTTTCTTT. The chain uses TRBV19 and TRBJ1-1; the D gene is possibly TRBD1 (5 bases). The length of the CDR3 is 16 residues. Germline values: CDR1 LNHDA, CDR2 SQIVND (reference sequence). V lost 1 base and J 0 bases, leaving 12 bases between the germline ends.

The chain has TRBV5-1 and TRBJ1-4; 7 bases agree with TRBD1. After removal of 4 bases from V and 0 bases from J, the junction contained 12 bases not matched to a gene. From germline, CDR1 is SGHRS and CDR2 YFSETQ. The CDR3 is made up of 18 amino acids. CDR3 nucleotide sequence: TGCGCCAGCAGCCACCCCGGGACAGAGAATGCAACTAATGAAAAACTGTTTTTT. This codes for CASSHPGTENATNEKLFF.

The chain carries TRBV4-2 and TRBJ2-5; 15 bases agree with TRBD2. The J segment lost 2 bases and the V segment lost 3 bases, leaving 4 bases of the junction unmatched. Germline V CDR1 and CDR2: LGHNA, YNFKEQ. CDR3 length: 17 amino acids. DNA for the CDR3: TGTGCCAGCAGCCAGGGACTAGCGGGGGGCTTTCAAGAGACCCAGTACTTC. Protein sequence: CASSQGLAGGFQETQYF.

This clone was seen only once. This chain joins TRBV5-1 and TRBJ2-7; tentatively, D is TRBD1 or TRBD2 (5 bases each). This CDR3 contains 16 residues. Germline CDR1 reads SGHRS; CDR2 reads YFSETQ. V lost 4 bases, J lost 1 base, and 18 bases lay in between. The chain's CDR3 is CASSGATGSGSYEQYF. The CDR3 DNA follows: TGCGCCAGCAGCGGGGCTACGGGGAGCGGTTCCTACGAGCAGTACTTC.